The 23 T cell receptor beta chains below come from one sample, sequenced in a study of beta chain features in type 1 diabetes. The study reverse transcribed the entire isolated RNA, so it sequenced expressed TCRB transcripts. The table came from immunoSEQ multiplex PCR; TCRdb's copy has only in-frame clones and leaves some out. In the table there are 35,000 to 50,000 clones, 50% of which are singletons. Material for sequencing was stem cell memory CD4+ T cells from blood. The receptors originated from a woman in her 30s in good health.

This clone has more than one count but fewer than ten. This chain connects TRBV2 to TRBJ2-7; perhaps TRBD1 as D (6 bases). Trimming removed 2 bases from V and 4 bases from J, with 18 bases in between. The germline CDR1 and CDR2 sequences are SNHLY and FYNNEI. The CDR3 spans 16 residues. CDR3 sequence: CASSENPGVGAYEQYF. The DNA of the CDR3 is TGTGCCAGCAGTGAAAACCCCGGAGTGGGGGCATACGAGCAGTACTTC.

This clone was counted only a few times. This rearrangement joins TRBV19 to TRBJ2-3; 11 positions agree with TRBD2. Germline assignment: CDR1 LNHDA and CDR2 SQIVND (reference sequence). Trimming at V came to 6 bases and at J to 3 bases, leaving 5 bases not matched to a gene. CDR3 size: 15 residues. CDR3 residues: CASRTSGRSTDTQYF. DNA of the CDR3: TGTGCCAGTAGAACTAGCGGGAGAAGTACAGATACGCAGTATTTT.

This rearrangement joins TRBV18 to TRBJ2-7, with 7 nucleotides matching TRBD1. CDR3 size: 15 residues. Germline V gives CDR1 KGHSH, CDR2 LQKENI. The V gene end was trimmed by 6 bases and the J gene end by 3 bases; junction bases not matched to a gene: 11. The CDR3 nucleotides read TGTGCCAGCTCGCAGGGCTCAGGGGGTCTCTACGAGCAGTACTTC. Translation: CASSQGSGGLYEQYF.

This sequence joins TRBV5-1 and TRBJ2-1, with 10 positions matching TRBD2. J gave up 0 bases and V 4 bases, and 1 base lay outside the gene matches. The germline V gene has CDR1 SGHRS and CDR2 YFSETQ. CDR3 length: 15 amino acids. Written as DNA, the CDR3 is TGCGCCAGCAGCCCTAGCGGGAGCTCCTACAATGAGCAGTTCTTC. Its protein product is CASSPSGSSYNEQFF.

This clone was counted a few times. The gene calls are TRBV28 and TRBJ2-3; TRBD2 aligns across 7 bases. This CDR3 comprises 16 residues. J was trimmed by 1 base and V by 6 bases; bases with no gene match: 10. Germline CDR1 is MDHEN and CDR2 is SYDVKM. The CDR3 region is CASSPAGGRGTDTQYF. CDR3 nucleotides: TGTGCCAGCAGCCCCGCCGGTGGGAGGGGCACAGATACGCAGTATTTT. The full variable domain, in which reference TRBV28 and TRBJ2-3 provide the parts outside the CDR3, is DVKVTQSSRYLVKRTGEKVFLECVQDMDHENMFWYRQDPGLGLRLIYFSYDVKMKEKGDIPEGYSVSREKKERFSLILESASTNQTSMYLCASSPAGGRGTDTQYFGPGTRLTVL.

A word on this clone: The germline gene is not matched at one end of the junction; a read error may be the cause. The V gene is TRBV23-1, the J gene TRBJ2-1; D possibly corresponds to TRBD2 (6 bases). TRBV23-1 is an ORF, and what it does is uncertain. The CDR3 sequence is 14 residues long. The CDR3 reads CAGSHRTKSNEQFF. The CDR3 DNA sequence: TGCGCCGGCAGTCATAGGACTAAGTCAAATGAGCAGTTCTTC.

The rearrangement uses TRBV28 and TRBJ2-1; 12 nucleotides agree with TRBD2. V trimming: 4 bases; J trimming: 6 bases; junction bases outside the gene matches: 10. CDR1 is MDHEN and CDR2 is SYDVKM in the germline V gene. The length of the CDR3 is 17 residues. CDR3 region: CASSSRLAGGGVNEQFF. The CDR3 DNA reads TGTGCCAGCAGTTCCCGGCTAGCGGGAGGGGGGGTCAATGAGCAGTTCTTC.

The V call is TRBV5-5, the J call TRBJ2-5; TRBD1 is a possible D gene (7 bases). V shed 2 bases and J shed 3 bases, with 14 bases lying between them. Germline V CDR1 and CDR2: SGHKS, YYEKEE (reference sequence). The CDR3 sequence is 15 residues long. This CDR3 is CASSFGGQPEETQYF. The CDR3 DNA sequence: TGTGCCAGCAGCTTCGGGGGACAGCCAGAAGAGACCCAGTACTTC.

This chain uses TRBV30 with TRBJ1-2; no clear D. V shed 5 bases and J shed 7 bases, with 11 bases lying between them. The CDR3 has 11 amino acids. The germline gives CDR1 GTSNPN, CDR2 SVGIG (reference sequence). CDR3 sequence: CAWEGSAGYTF. CDR3 sequence (DNA): TGTGCCTGGGAGGGATCGGCTGGCTACACCTTC.

The rearrangement links TRBV28 to TRBJ2-1; tentatively, D is TRBD2 (6 bases). CDR1 is MDHEN and CDR2 is SYDVKM in the germline V gene. This CDR3 contains 16 residues. Trimming removed 3 bases at V and 10 bases at J, with 22 bases between. The CDR3 reads CASSFLRGTQGGEQFF. For the CDR3, the DNA is TGTGCCAGCAGTTTCTTGCGGGGAACCCAGGGTGGCGAGCAGTTCTTC.

This chain joins TRBV27 and TRBJ1-2; D gene ambiguous. Trimming shortened V by 3 bases and J by 5 bases, and 10 bases separated the two germline ends. The CDR3 covers 13 residues. CDR1 and CDR2 (germline): MNHEY, SMNVEV (reference sequence). CDR3 in DNA: TGTGCCAGCAGTTTGACTTTTTTGTATGGCTACACCTTC. The encoded protein is CASSLTFLYGYTF.

V and J are TRBV6-1 and TRBJ2-1, with 8 bases identical to TRBD1. Per the germline V gene, CDR1 is MNHNS and CDR2 is SASEGT. The V and J ends lost 4 bases and 8 bases, in that order; junction bases with no gene match: 13. The CDR3 spans 16 residues. CDR3 DNA sequence: TGTGCCAGCAGTGCGTATGGGGACAGGAACATCGATGAGCAGTTCTTC. Protein: CASSAYGDRNIDEQFF.

This clone showed up just a few times. V gene TRBV30 combines with J gene TRBJ1-4; D possibly corresponds to TRBD1 (5 bases). Trimming removed 4 bases at V and 8 bases at J, with 14 bases between. Germline V CDR1 and CDR2: GTSNPN, SVGIG (reference sequence). This CDR3 is built from 13 residues. The CDR3 reads CAWTRQFGEKLFF. Here the CDR3 DNA reads TGTGCCTGGACGAGACAGTTCGGCGAAAAACTGTTTTTT.

The V and J genes are TRBV7-3 and TRBJ2-6, with D hard to call. CDR1 SGHTA and CDR2 FQGTGA come from the germline V gene. V was cut by 1 base and J by 1 base, with 17 bases left in between. The CDR3 is made up of 19 amino acids. DNA of the CDR3: TGTGCCAGCAGCTTAAGAATCCCCCTCGGTGTGTCTGGGGCCAACGTCCTGACTTTC. It specifies CASSLRIPLGVSGANVLTF.

This clone was observed a single time. The chain combines TRBV28 with TRBJ2-1; 14 bases are shared with TRBD2. Germline CDR1 reads MDHEN; CDR2 reads SYDVKM. CDR3 size: 16 residues. Trimming at V came to 6 bases and at J to 6 bases, leaving 7 bases not matched to a gene. CDR3 sequence reads: CASRPRLAGGSNEQFF. The CDR3 DNA reads as TGTGCCAGCAGACCTCGACTAGCGGGAGGGAGCAATGAGCAGTTCTTC.

The chain recombines TRBV18 with TRBJ2-1, with a possible D match to TRBD1 (5 bases). Trimming shortened V by 4 bases and J by 7 bases, and 11 bases separated the two germline ends. The germline V gene has CDR1 KGHSH and CDR2 LQKENI. The CDR3 sequence is 13 residues long. CDR3 amino acids: CASSRFAGNEQFF. The CDR3 DNA reads as TGTGCCAGCTCACGCTTTGCAGGGAATGAGCAGTTCTTC.

The V call is TRBV4-2, the J call TRBJ2-7; 8 nucleotides agree with TRBD2. Looked up from germline, CDR1 is LGHNA and CDR2 is YNFKEQ. There are 16 residues in the CDR3. The trim removed 0 bases at V and 2 bases at J, leaving 6 bases unmatched. The CDR3 DNA reads as TGTGCCAGCAGCCAAGAGGCTAGCGGGTATACCTACGAGCAGTACTTC. It yields the protein CASSQEASGYTYEQYF.

The chain recombines TRBV19 with TRBJ2-7, with 9 bases aligning to TRBD1. Per the germline V gene, CDR1 is LNHDA and CDR2 is SQIVND (reference sequence). The ends lost 5 bases at V and 5 bases at J; junction bases unmatched: 4. The CDR3 spans 13 residues. The CDR3 region is CASSLTGGDEQYF. CDR3 bases: TGTGCCAGTAGTCTGACAGGGGGGGACGAGCAGTACTTC.

J is TRBJ1-1 and V is TRBV4-2; D is uncertain. Germline-derived CDR1 and CDR2 are LGHNA and YNFKEQ. V lost 1 base, J lost 1 base, and 4 bases lay in between. The CDR3 contains 13 residues. In DNA, the CDR3 is TGTGCCAGCAGCCAAGGAGGGAACACTGAAGCTTTCTTT. The encoded protein is CASSQGGNTEAFF.

The chain uses TRBV5-1 and TRBJ2-4; 8 nucleotides line up with TRBD2. There are 15 residues in the CDR3. J was trimmed by 8 bases and V by 4 bases; bases with no gene match: 11. Germline V gene sequence: CDR1 SGHRS, CDR2 YFSETQ. DNA for the CDR3: TGCGCCAGCAGCGGTCCGGGACTAGGTTCCGACATTCAGTACTTC. It specifies CASSGPGLGSDIQYF. The full variable domain, rest sourced from reference TRBV5-1 and TRBJ2-4, is KAGVTQTPRYLIKTRGQQVTLSCSPISGHRSVSWYQQTPGQGLQFLFEYFSETQRNKGNFPGRFSGRQFSNSRSEMNVSTLELGDSALYLCASSGPGLGSDIQYFGAGTRLSVL.

V and J are TRBV11-2 and TRBJ2-1, with a weak D call TRBD2 (6 bases). V was trimmed by 4 bases and J by 10 bases, leaving 14 bases between them. This CDR3 comprises 13 residues. Looked up from germline, CDR1 is SGHAT and CDR2 is FQNNGV. The CDR3 bases are TGTGCCAGCAGCTCTCTAGCGCTGGCCGAGCAGTTCTTC. Translation gives CASSSLALAEQFF.

The CDR3 is CASSPTSGSSYNEQFF. Here the CDR3 DNA reads TGTGCCAGCAGCCCAACTAGCGGAAGCTCCTACAATGAGCAGTTCTTC. The chain is built from TRBV7-8 and TRBJ2-1; 8 nucleotides match TRBD2. The CDR3 totals 16 residues. Germline trimming cut 5 bases from V and 0 bases from J; bases unmatched to any gene: 6. CDR1 SGHVS and CDR2 FQNEAQ come from the germline V gene. The full variable domain, rest sourced from reference TRBV7-8 and TRBJ2-1, is GAGVSQSPRYKVAKRGQDVALRCDPISGHVSLFWYQQALGQGPEFLTYFQNEAQLDKSGLPSDRFFAERPEGSVSTLKIQRTQQEDSAVYLCASSPTSGSSYNEQFFGPGTRLTVL.

A few counts support this clone. The chain carries TRBV28 and TRBJ2-3, with 10 bases aligning to TRBD2. The CDR3 covers 14 residues. Losses at the gene ends were 6 bases for V and 4 bases for J; bases not matched to a gene: 4. Germline CDR1 MDHEN, CDR2 SYDVKM. The CDR3 protein is CASRKAGGSDTQYF. In DNA form, the CDR3 reads TGTGCCAGCAGGAAAGCGGGAGGGTCAGATACGCAGTATTTT.